This TCR beta chain was sequenced in a study of shared clonotypes between healthy human individuals. CDR3 length: 12 residues. Deletions cut 4 bases from V and 5 bases from J, with 9 bases between. Looked up from germline, CDR1 is SNHLY and CDR2 is FYNNEI. Libraries were prepared by immunoSEQ multiplex PCR; TCRdb keeps only in-frame clonotypes and omits some of them. The table shows around 990,000 clones, with roughly 80% occurring only once. The sequence was collected from a young man in good health. Some clones in this sample may be carry-over from other donors' samples. Sequenced sample: memory CD4+ T cells from PBMCs. Subset given: CD45RA-negative fraction. V gene TRBV2 combines with J gene TRBJ2-7, with TRBD1 as a possible D gene (5 bases). CDR3 protein: CASSGDSDEQYF. CDR3 DNA: TGTGCCAGCAGTGGAGACAGCGACGAGCAGTACTTC.